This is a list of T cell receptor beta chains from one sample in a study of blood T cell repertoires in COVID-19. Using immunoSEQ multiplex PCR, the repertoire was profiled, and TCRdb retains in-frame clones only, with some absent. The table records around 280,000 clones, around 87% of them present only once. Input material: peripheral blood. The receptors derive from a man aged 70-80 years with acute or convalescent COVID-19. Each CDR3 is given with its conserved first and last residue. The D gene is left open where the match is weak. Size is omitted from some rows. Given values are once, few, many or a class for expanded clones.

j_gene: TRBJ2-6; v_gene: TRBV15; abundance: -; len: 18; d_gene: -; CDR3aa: CATSSGVGMSSGANVLTF; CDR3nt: TGTGCCACCAGCAGTGGCGTGGGCATGAGCTCTGGGGCCAACGTCCTGACTTTC
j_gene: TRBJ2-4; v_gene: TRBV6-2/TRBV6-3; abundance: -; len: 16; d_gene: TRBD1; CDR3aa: CASSRSGTGMGNIQYF; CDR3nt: TGTGCCAGCAGTAGGTCCGGGACAGGGATGGGGAACATTCAGTACTTC
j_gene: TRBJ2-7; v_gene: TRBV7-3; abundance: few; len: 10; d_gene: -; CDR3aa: CASSLYEQYF; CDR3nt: TGTGCCAGCAGCCTTTACGAGCAGTACTTC
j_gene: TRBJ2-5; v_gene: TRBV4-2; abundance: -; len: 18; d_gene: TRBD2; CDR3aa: CASSQDGLGLAGQETQYF; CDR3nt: TGTGCCAGCAGCCAGGATGGGTTGGGACTAGCGGGACAAGAGACCCAGTACTTC
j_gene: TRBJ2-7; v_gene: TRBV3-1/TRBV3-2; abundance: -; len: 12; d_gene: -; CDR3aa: CASSQTKNRQYF; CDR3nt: TGTGCCAGCAGCCAAACGAAGAATAGGCAGTACTTC
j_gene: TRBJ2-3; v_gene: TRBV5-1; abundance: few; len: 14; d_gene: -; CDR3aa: CASSLGLASDTQYF; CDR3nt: TGCGCCAGCAGCTTGGGCCTAGCCTCAGATACGCAGTATTTT
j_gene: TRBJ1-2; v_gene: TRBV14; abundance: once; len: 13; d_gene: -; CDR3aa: CASSPSIQSGYTF; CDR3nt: TGTGCCAGCAGCCCGTCCATCCAGTCGGGCTACACCTTC
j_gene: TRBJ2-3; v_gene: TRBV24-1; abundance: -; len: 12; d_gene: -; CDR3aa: CATTSRTDTQYF; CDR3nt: TGTGCCACCACAAGCCGCACAGATACGCAGTATTTT
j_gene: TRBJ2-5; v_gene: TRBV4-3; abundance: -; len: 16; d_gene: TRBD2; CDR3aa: CASSQGGSGGYVTQYF; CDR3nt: TGCGCCAGCAGCCAAGGGGGTAGCGGGGGTTACGTGACCCAGTACTTC
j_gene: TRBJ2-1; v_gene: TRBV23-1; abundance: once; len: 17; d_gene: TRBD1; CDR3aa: CASSQDRGGSSYNEQFF; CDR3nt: TGCGCCAGCAGTCAAGACAGGGGAGGAAGCTCCTACAATGAGCAGTTCTTC
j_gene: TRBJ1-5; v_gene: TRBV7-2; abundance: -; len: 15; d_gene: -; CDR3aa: CASSPQRVSNQPQHF; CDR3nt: TGTGCCAGCAGCCCTCAGAGGGTTTCCAATCAGCCCCAGCATTTT